This T cell receptor beta chain was documented in a study of cytomegalovirus exposure and HLA in healthy donors. Study results and limitations: The study put 150 to 200 TCR beta chains on its list as cytomegalovirus-associated.

CDR3 length: 18 residues. Germline CDR1 and CDR2: MDHEN and SYDVKM. Deletions cut 7 bases from V and 1 base from J, with 20 bases between. On this clone itself: Its target is unknown.

Method: immunoSEQ multiplex PCR; TCRdb's copy keeps in-frame clones and lacks some. The table shows about 220,000 clones, with 80% to 90% occurring only once. This clonotype was sampled from a man between 18 and 29 years old in good health and CMV-seronegative. The genes are TRBV28 and TRBJ2-6, with D perhaps TRBD2 (6 bases). The specimen was PBMCs. CDR3 DNA: TGTGCCAGCACCCCAGCCGGGACTGAATTATCTGGGGCCAACGTCCTGACTTTC. Its translation: CASTPAGTELSGANVLTF.